The 21 T cell receptor beta chains reported below all come from one sample, sequenced in a study of Ad26.COV2.S vaccination and SARS-CoV-2 variants. Treatment specified: 19 received Ad26.COV2.S at low or high dose, single or two shots; 5 received placebo; per-sample allocation not given. Each sample was drawn 63 days after the first injection (of vaccine or placebo). TCRdb keeps only in-frame clones here, not all; method: immunoSEQ multiplex PCR. Of 300,000 to 400,000 clones listed, around nine tenths are singletons. Sequenced here: peripheral blood, sampled in a trial of Ad26.COV2.S vaccine versus placebo. These receptors all stem from a person aged 18-60 years who received the Ad26.COV2.S COVID-19 vaccine or a placebo.

The chain is built from TRBV7-6 and TRBJ2-3, with D possibly being TRBD2 (5 bases). V was cut by 5 bases and J by 2 bases, with 8 bases left in between. This CDR3 has 13 amino acids. From germline, CDR1 is SGHVS and CDR2 FNYEAQ. CDR3 protein: CASSPGLTDTQYF. CDR3 bases: TGTGCCAGCAGCCCTGGACTCACAGATACGCAGTATTTT.

This clone was observed a single time. The chain links TRBV20-1 to TRBJ2-3; no definite D call. The V end was cut by 3 bases, the J end by 3 bases, with 19 bases between. From germline, CDR1 is DFQATT and CDR2 SNEGSKA (reference sequence). CDR3 length: 16 amino acids. CDR3 bases: TGCAGTGCTAGTTACCGGACGGCGATTCGGACAGATACGCAGTATTTT. This sequence encodes CSASYRTAIRTDTQYF.

The chain is built from TRBV24-1 and TRBJ1-1, with D possibly matching TRBD1 (5 bases). The CDR3 has 14 amino acids. From germline, CDR1 is KGHDR and CDR2 SFDVKD. Trimming took 7 bases from V and 8 from J, leaving 19 bases between them. CDR3 DNA: TGTGCCACCAGCGGAGGCCCGGGGCCAAGCGAAGCTTTCTTT. Its protein product is CATSGGPGPSEAFF.

The chain has TRBV18 and TRBJ2-7; D gene uncertain. The CDR3 has 12 amino acids. CDR1 is KGHSH and CDR2 is LQKENI in the germline V gene. Trimming removed 2 bases from V and 3 bases from J, with 5 bases in between. DNA of the CDR3: TGTGCCAGCTCACCAGGCCTCTACGAGCAGTACTTC. Its protein is CASSPGLYEQYF. Supplemented by reference TRBV18 and TRBJ2-7, the full variable domain reads NAGVMQNPRHLVRRRGQEARLRCSPMKGHSHVYWYRQLPEEGLKFMVYLQKENIIDESGMPKERFSAEFPKEGPSILRIQQVVRGDSAAYFCASSPGLYEQYFGPGTRLTVT.

Comment on this clone: Other nucleotide sequences in the sample specify the same CDR3. In DNA form, the CDR3 reads TGTGCCAGCAGTGAGGAGACCCAGTACTTC. Translated, it gives CASSEETQYF. V is TRBV2 and J is TRBJ2-5; D gene ambiguous. Germline CDR1 is SNHLY and CDR2 is FYNNEI. The ends were cut back, 3 bases at V and 5 bases at J, with 1 base in the middle. The CDR3 loop spans 10 amino acids.

The chain combines TRBV19 with TRBJ2-1; a possible D gene is TRBD2 (5 bases). Trimming removed 3 bases at V and 0 bases at J, with 9 bases between. This CDR3 contains 15 residues. Per the germline V gene, CDR1 is LNHDA and CDR2 is SQIVND (reference sequence). The chain's CDR3 is CASSMTDSSYNEQFF. The CDR3 region has the DNA TGTGCCAGTAGTATGACGGACTCCTCCTACAATGAGCAGTTCTTC.

The chain combines TRBV2 with TRBJ2-1; D uncertain. Trimming pared 7 bases from V and 0 bases from J, leaving 10 bases between. Germline CDR1 SNHLY, CDR2 FYNNEI. The CDR3 has 14 residues. CDR3 residues: CASTYQVSYNEQFF. In nucleotides, the CDR3 is TGTGCCAGCACCTACCAGGTCTCCTACAATGAGCAGTTCTTC.

The chain joins TRBV5-1 to TRBJ2-7; 10 bases agree with TRBD2. Looked up from germline, CDR1 is SGHRS and CDR2 is YFSETQ. The CDR3 consists of 15 residues. V shed 4 bases, J shed 3 bases, and the junction held 7 bases outside the gene matches. CDR3 bases: TGCGCCAGCAGCCCCCTTTCTAGCGGGAGCTACGAGCAGTACTTC. This translates into CASSPLSSGSYEQYF.

The gene calls are TRBV11-2 and TRBJ2-3, with 12 nucleotides matching TRBD2. V gave up 3 bases and J gave up 3 bases; unmatched junction bases: 1. CDR1 SGHAT and CDR2 FQNNGV come from the germline V gene. The CDR3 runs to 15 residues. CDR3 sequence: CASSFTSGGTDTQYF. CDR3 DNA sequence: TGTGCCAGCAGCTTCACTAGCGGGGGGACAGATACGCAGTATTTT.

This sequence joins TRBV29-1 and TRBJ1-2; TRBD1 agrees at 7 bases. The V gene end was trimmed by 4 bases and the J gene end by 4 bases; junction bases not matched to a gene: 12. The CDR3 runs to 15 residues. Germline assignment: CDR1 SQVTM and CDR2 ANQGSEA. CDR3 DNA: TGCAGCGTTGGTCCTCTCCCCGCAGGGGGCTATGGCTACACCTTC. Its protein is CSVGPLPAGGYGYTF.

J is TRBJ2-2 and V is TRBV5-1, with 7 bases identical to TRBD1. The CDR3 is 15 amino acids. The trim removed 3 bases at V and 1 base at J, leaving 3 bases unmatched. In germline, CDR1 is SGHRS, CDR2 YFSETQ. The CDR3 is CASSYGTVNTGELFF. The CDR3 DNA reads TGCGCCAGCAGCTATGGGACAGTGAACACCGGGGAGCTGTTTTTT.

The rearrangement links TRBV3-1 (or the pseudogene TRBV3-2) to TRBJ2-6; D is unresolved. CDR1 is LGHDT and CDR2 is YNNKEL in the germline V gene (reference sequence). Trimming shortened V by 0 bases and J by 1 base, and 13 bases separated the two germline ends. This CDR3 has 18 amino acids. CDR3 in amino acids: CASSQDPGSLSGANVLTF. CDR3 sequence (DNA): TGTGCCAGCAGCCAAGATCCAGGCAGCCTGTCTGGGGCCAACGTCCTGACTTTC.

The rearrangement joins TRBV7-2 to TRBJ2-7; 10 bases map to TRBD2. Trimming took 5 bases from V and 6 from J; bases not matched to a gene: 7. The CDR3 is made up of 14 amino acids. Germline values: CDR1 SGHTA, CDR2 FQGNSA. CDR3 nucleotide sequence: TGTGCCAGCAGCCGTAGCGGGAGGATATTCGAGCAGTACTTC. It codes for CASSRSGRIFEQYF.

CDR3 amino acids: CAISLTGQGGGNTIYF. Written as DNA, the CDR3 is TGTGCCATCAGTCTTACCGGACAGGGTGGGGGAAACACCATATATTTT. The V call is TRBV10-3, the J call TRBJ1-3, with TRBD1 matching 8 bases. Germline V gives CDR1 ENHRY, CDR2 SYGVKD. The CDR3 runs to 16 residues. The V segment lost 5 bases and the J segment 4 bases; nucleotides outside the gene matches: 10.

The V and J genes are TRBV19 and TRBJ2-3; TRBD1 matches 7 bases. The CDR3 is 15 residues long. V shed 4 bases, J shed 4 bases, and the junction held 8 bases outside the gene matches. The germline V gene has CDR1 LNHDA and CDR2 SQIVND (reference sequence). CDR3 loop: CASSTPTGLADTQYF. The CDR3 coding sequence is TGTGCCAGTAGTACCCCGACAGGGCTGGCAGATACGCAGTATTTT. Complete variable domain (other parts from reference TRBV19 and TRBJ2-3): DGGITQSPKYLFRKEGQNVTLSCEQNLNHDAMYWYRQDPGQGLRLIYYSQIVNDFQKGDIAEGYSVSREKKESFPLTVTSAQKNPTAFYLCASSTPTGLADTQYFGPGTRLTVL.

The CDR3 is CASSSAGTGNSPLHF. The CDR3, as DNA: TGTGCCAGCAGCTCCGCCGGGACAGGGAATTCACCCCTCCACTTT. The chain recombines TRBV7-8 with TRBJ1-6; 9 nucleotides match TRBD1. The CDR3 extends over 15 amino acids. V lost 4 bases, J lost 7 bases, and 5 bases stayed unmatched. CDR1 and CDR2 (germline): SGHVS, FQNEAQ.

This sequence joins TRBV5-1 and TRBJ2-1; D not certain. CDR1 is SGHRS and CDR2 is YFSETQ in the germline V gene. The CDR3 length is 18 residues. V lost 4 bases, J lost 0 bases, and 20 bases lay in between. The chain's CDR3 is CASSQPRASPSSYNEQFF. DNA for the CDR3: TGCGCCAGCAGCCAACCAAGGGCAAGCCCGAGCTCCTACAATGAGCAGTTCTTC.

The rearrangement links TRBV19 to TRBJ2-7; 13 nucleotides align to TRBD2. Losses at the gene ends were 10 bases for V and 5 bases for J; bases not matched to a gene: 14. Germline assignment: CDR1 LNHDA and CDR2 SQIVND (reference sequence). This CDR3 comprises 16 residues. The CDR3 is CATRGLGLAGNNEQYF. The CDR3 coding sequence is TGTGCCACCAGAGGCCTGGGACTAGCGGGAAACAACGAGCAGTACTTC.

V is TRBV28 and J is TRBJ2-5; 10 positions agree with TRBD1. The germline V gene encodes CDR1 MDHEN and CDR2 SYDVKM. The CDR3 consists of 16 residues. With V trimmed by 3 bases and J by 1 base, 5 bases remained unmatched. The CDR3 here is CASSLAGTGVQETQYF. The CDR3 DNA follows: TGTGCCAGCAGTTTGGCCGGGACAGGGGTCCAAGAGACCCAGTACTTC. The complete variable domain, with remaining parts taken from reference TRBV28 and TRBJ2-5, reads DVKVTQSSRYLVKRTGEKVFLECVQDMDHENMFWYRQDPGLGLRLIYFSYDVKMKEKGDIPEGYSVSREKKERFSLILESASTNQTSMYLCASSLAGTGVQETQYFGPGTRLLVL.

The rearrangement uses TRBV5-4 and TRBJ2-3, with TRBD2 matching 14 bases. This CDR3 spans 19 amino acids. The V and J ends lost 3 bases and 0 bases, in that order; junction bases with no gene match: 9. The germline V gene encodes CDR1 SGHNT and CDR2 YYREEE (reference sequence). The DNA for the CDR3 is TGTGCCAGCAGCTGGAGGGGGACTAGCGGGGGACTTAGCACAGATACGCAGTATTTT. Amino acid sequence: CASSWRGTSGGLSTDTQYF.

The chain is built from TRBV15 and TRBJ1-1; D perhaps matches TRBD1 (5 bases). There are 14 residues in the CDR3. Germline V gene data show CDR1 as LNHNV and CDR2 as YYDKDF (reference sequence). The V end was cut by 1 base, the J end by 11 bases, with 17 bases between. For the CDR3, the DNA is TGTGCCACCAGCAGAGGTAGGGACCAAAGTAGGGCTTTCTTT. This sequence encodes CATSRGRDQSRAFF.